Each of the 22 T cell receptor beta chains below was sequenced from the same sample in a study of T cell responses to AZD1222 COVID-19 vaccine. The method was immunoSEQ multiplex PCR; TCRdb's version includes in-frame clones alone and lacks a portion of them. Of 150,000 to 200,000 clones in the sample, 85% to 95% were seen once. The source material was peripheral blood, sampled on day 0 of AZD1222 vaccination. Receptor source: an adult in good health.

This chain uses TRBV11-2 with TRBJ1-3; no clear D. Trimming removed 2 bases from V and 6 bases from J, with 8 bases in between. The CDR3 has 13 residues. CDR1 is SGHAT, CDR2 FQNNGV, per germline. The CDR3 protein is CASSLPGVNTIYF. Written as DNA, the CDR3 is TGTGCCAGCAGCTTACCTGGAGTAAACACCATATATTTT.

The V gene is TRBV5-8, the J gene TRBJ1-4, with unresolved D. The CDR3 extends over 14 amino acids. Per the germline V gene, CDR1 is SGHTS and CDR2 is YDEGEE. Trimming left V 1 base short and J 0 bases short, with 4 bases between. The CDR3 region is CASSLMPTNEKLFF. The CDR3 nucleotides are TGTGCCAGCAGCTTGATGCCAACTAATGAAAAACTGTTTTTT.

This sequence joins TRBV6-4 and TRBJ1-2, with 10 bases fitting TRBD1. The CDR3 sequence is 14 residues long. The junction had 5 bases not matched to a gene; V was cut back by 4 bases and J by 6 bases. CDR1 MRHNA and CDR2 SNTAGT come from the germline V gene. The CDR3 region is CASSALGTGDGYTF. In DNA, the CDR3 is TGTGCCAGCAGTGCCCTCGGGACAGGGGATGGCTACACCTTC.

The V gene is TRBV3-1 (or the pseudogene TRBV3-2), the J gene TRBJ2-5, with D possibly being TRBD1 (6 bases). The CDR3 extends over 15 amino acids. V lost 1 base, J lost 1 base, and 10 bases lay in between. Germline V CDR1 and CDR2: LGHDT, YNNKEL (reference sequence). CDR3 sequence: CASSQGTVTQETQYF. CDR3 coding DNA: TGTGCCAGCAGCCAAGGGACAGTGACCCAAGAGACCCAGTACTTC.

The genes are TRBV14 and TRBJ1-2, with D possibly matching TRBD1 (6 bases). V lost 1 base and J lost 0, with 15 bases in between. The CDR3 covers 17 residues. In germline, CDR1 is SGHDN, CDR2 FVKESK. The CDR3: CASSQGGHAPTNYGYTF. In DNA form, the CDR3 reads TGTGCCAGCAGCCAAGGGGGACACGCACCGACTAACTATGGCTACACCTTC.

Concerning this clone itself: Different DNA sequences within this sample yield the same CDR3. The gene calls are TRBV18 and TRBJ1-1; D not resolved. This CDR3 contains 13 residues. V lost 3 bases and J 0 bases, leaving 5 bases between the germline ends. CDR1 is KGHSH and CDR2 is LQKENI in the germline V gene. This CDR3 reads CASSPTLNTEAFF. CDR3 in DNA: TGTGCCAGCTCACCGACTTTGAACACTGAAGCTTTCTTT.

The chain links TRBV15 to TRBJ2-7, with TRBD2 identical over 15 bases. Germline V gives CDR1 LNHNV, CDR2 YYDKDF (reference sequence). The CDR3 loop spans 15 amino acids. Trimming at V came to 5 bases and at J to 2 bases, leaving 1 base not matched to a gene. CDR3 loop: CATSGLAGGAYEQYF. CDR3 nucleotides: TGTGCCACCAGCGGACTAGCGGGAGGGGCCTACGAGCAGTACTTC.

CDR3 amino acids: CASSLTTAPAFF. In DNA form, the CDR3 reads TGTGCCAGCAGCCTAACGACTGCGCCCGCTTTCTTT. V usage is TRBV7-2 and J usage is TRBJ1-1; no clear D. The CDR3 loop spans 12 amino acids. Germline loops: CDR1 SGHTA, CDR2 FQGNSA. Between the trimmed V and J ends, which lost 5 bases and 11 bases, there was a span of 15 bases.

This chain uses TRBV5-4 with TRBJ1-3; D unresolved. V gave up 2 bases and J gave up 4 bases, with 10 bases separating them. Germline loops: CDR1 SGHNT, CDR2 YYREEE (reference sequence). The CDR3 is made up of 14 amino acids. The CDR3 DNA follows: TGTGCCAGCAGCTTCGACAAGGCCGGAAACACCATATATTTT. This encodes CASSFDKAGNTIYF.

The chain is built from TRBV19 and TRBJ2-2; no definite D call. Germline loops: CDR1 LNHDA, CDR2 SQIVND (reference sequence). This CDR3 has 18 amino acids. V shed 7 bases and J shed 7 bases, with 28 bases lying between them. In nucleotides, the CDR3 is TGTGCCAGTAAAATCTCACCCCCCGGGCGAAAAGGGAACGGGGAGCTGTTTTTT. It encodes CASKISPPGRKGNGELFF.

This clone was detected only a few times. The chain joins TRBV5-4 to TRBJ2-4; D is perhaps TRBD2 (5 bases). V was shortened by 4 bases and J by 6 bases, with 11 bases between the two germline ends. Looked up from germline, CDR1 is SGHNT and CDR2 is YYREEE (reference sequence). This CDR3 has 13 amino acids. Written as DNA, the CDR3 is TGTGCCAGCAGCCCCGGGGTAGCAAACATTCAGTACTTC. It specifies CASSPGVANIQYF. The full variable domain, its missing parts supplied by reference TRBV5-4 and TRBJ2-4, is ETGVTQSPTHLIKTRGQQVTLRCSSQSGHNTVSWYQQALGQGPQFIFQYYREEENGRGNFPPRFSGLQFPNYSSELNVNALELDDSALYLCASSPGVANIQYFGAGTRLSVL.

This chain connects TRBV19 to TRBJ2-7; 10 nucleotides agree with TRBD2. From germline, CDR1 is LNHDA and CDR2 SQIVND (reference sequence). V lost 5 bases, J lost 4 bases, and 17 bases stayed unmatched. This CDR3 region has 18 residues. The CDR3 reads CASSAALAGAMGLYEQYF. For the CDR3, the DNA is TGTGCCAGTAGTGCGGCGCTAGCGGGAGCTATGGGGCTTTACGAGCAGTACTTC.

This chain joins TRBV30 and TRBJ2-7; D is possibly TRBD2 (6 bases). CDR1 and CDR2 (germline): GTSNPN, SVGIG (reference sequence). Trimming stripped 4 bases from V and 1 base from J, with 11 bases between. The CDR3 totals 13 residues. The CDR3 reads CAWNSGASYEQYF. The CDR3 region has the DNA TGTGCCTGGAACTCGGGAGCGTCCTACGAGCAGTACTTC.

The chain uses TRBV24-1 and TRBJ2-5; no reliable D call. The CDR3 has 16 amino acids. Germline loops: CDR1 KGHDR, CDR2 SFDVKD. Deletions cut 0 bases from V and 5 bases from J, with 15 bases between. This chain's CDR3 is CATSDLVSKAGETQYF. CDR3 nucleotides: TGTGCCACCAGTGATTTGGTAAGTAAGGCCGGGGAGACCCAGTACTTC.

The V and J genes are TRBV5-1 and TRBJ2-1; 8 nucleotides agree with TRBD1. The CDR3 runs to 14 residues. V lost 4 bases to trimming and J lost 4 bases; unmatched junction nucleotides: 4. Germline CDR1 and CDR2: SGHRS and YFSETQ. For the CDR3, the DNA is TGCGCCAGCAGCAATGGGACAGGTTACAATGAGCAGTTCTTC. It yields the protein CASSNGTGYNEQFF.

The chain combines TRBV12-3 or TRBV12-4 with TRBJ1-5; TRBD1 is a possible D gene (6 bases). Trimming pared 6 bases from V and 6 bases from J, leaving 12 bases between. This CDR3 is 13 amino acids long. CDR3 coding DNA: TGTGCCAGCAGCCCTACAGGGAGTCAGCCCCAGCATTTT. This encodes CASSPTGSQPQHF.

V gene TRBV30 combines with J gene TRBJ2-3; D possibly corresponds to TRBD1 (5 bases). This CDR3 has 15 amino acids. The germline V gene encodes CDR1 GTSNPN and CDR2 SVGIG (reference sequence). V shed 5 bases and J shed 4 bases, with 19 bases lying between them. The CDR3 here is CAWGTGRGGPDTQYF. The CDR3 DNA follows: TGTGCCTGGGGAACAGGTAGGGGTGGCCCAGATACGCAGTATTTT.

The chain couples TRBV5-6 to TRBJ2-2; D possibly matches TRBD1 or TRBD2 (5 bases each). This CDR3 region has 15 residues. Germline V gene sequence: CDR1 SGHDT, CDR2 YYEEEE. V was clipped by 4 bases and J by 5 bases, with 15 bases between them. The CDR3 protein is CASSGGRILTGELFF. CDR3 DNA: TGTGCCAGCAGCGGGGGACGGATTTTAACCGGGGAGCTGTTTTTT. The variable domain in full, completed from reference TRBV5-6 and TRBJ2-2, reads DAGVTQSPTHLIKTRGQQVTLRCSPKSGHDTVSWYQQALGQGPQFIFQYYEEEERQRGNFPDRFSGHQFPNYSSELNVNALLLGDSALYLCASSGGRILTGELFFGEGSRLTVL.

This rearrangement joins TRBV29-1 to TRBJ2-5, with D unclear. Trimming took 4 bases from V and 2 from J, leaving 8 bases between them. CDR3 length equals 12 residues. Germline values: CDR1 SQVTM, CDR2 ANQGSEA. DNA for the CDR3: TGCAGCGTTGTGGCTAGGCAAGAGACCCAGTACTTC. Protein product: CSVVARQETQYF.

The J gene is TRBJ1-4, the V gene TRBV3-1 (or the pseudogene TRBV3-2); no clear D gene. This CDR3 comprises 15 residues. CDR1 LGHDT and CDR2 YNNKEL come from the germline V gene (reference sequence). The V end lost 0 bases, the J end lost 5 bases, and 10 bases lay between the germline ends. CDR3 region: CASSQERRRNEKLFF. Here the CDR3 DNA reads TGTGCCAGCAGCCAAGAGCGGCGGCGGAATGAAAAACTGTTTTTT.

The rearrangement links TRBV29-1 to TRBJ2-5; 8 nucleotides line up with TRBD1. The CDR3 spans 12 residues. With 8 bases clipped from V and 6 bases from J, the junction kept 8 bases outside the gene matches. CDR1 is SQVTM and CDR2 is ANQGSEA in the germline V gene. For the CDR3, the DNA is TGCAGCCAACAAGGACAGGGAAAGACCCAGTACTTC. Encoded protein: CSQQGQGKTQYF.

CDR3 in amino acids: CASSPPGQRAKNIQYF. The CDR3, as DNA: TGTGCCAGCTCACCACCGGGGCAGCGAGCCAAAAACATTCAGTACTTC. This rearrangement joins TRBV18 to TRBJ2-4; D is perhaps TRBD1 (5 bases). The CDR3 totals 16 residues. Germline V gene lookup returns CDR1 KGHSH and CDR2 LQKENI. With 0 bases removed from V and 0 bases from J, the gap between germline ends came to 9 bases.